The clone carrying this T cell receptor (beta chain) was counted many times. For naive CD8 T cells, sorting used the CD8+CD4-CCR7+CD45RA+ phenotype. Bulk TCR libraries were made with methods that had been previously described and with listed TCR primers. TCRdb re-called the PCR reads with MiXCR, one entry per CDR3 protein. The sample lists hundreds of thousands of distinct CDR3 sequences, 20% seen once, with 0.7% to 1% in the top ten. The record originates from a study of molecular identifiers for immune sequencing clone quantification. Overall study context: Replicate experiments took RNA from about 20,000 or 100,000 naive CD8 cells, divided it five ways and sequenced four.

This clonotype originated in a human donor in good health. Some libraries in this study had Jurkat cell RNA spiked in. Sequenced material: naive CD8+ T cells from blood, with Jurkat cell RNA spiked in. Regarding subset: FACS-sorted CD8+CD4-CCR7+CD45RA+ naive T cells.

The CDR3 sequence is CASSFGTGASQPQHF. CDR3 sequence (DNA): TGTGCCAGCAGCTTTGGGACAGGGGCGTCTCAGCCCCAGCATTTT. J is TRBJ1-5 and V is TRBV11-2; 10 bases line up with TRBD1. The CDR3 length is 15 residues. V was pared by 3 bases and J by 6 bases, with 5 bases of the junction left unmatched. The germline gives CDR1 SGHAT, CDR2 FQNNGV.